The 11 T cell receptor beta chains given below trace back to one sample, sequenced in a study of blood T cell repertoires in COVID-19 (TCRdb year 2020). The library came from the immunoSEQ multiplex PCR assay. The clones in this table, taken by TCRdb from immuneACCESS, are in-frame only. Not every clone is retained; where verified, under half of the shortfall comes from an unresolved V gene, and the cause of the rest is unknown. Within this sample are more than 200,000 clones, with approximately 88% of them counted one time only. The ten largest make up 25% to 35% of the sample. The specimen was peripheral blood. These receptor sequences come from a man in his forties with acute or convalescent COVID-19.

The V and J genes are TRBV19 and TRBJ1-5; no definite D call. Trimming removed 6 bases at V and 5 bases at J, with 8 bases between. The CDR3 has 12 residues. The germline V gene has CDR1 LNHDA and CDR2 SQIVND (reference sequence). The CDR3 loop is CASRIGDQPQHF. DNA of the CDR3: TGTGCCAGTAGGATCGGGGATCAGCCCCAGCATTTT. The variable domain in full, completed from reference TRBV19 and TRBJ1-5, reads DGGITQSPKYLFRKEGQNVTLSCEQNLNHDAMYWYRQDPGQGLRLIYYSQIVNDFQKGDIAEGYSVSREKKESFPLTVTSAQKNPTAFYLCASRIGDQPQHFGDGTRLSIL.

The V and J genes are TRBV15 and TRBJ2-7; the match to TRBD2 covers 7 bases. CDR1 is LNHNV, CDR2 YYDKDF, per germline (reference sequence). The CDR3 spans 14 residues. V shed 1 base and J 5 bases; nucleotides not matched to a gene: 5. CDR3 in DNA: TGTGCCACCAGCAGAGGCGGCGCGGGAGACGAGCAGTACTTC. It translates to CATSRGGAGDEQYF.

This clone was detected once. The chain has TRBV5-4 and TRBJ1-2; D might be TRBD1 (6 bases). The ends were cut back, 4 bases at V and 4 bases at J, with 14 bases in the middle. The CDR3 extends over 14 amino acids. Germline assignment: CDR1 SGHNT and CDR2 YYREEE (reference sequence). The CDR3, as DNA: TGTGCCAGCAGCCCGGACAGCAAGGGCTATGGCTACACCTTC. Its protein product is CASSPDSKGYGYTF.

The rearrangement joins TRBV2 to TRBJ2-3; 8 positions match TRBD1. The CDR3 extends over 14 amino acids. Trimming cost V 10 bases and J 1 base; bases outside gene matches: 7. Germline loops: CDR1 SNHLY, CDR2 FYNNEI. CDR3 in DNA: TGTGCCATCCCCCCGGACAGGGGCACAGATACGCAGTATTTT. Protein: CAIPPDRGTDTQYF.

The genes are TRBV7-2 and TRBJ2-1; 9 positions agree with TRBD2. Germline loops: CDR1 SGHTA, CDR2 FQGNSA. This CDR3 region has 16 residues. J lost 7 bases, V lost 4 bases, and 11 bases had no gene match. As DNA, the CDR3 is TGTGCCAGCAGCTCCAGACGGGCGGGAGGGGGTAATGAGCAGTTCTTC. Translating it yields CASSSRRAGGGNEQFF.

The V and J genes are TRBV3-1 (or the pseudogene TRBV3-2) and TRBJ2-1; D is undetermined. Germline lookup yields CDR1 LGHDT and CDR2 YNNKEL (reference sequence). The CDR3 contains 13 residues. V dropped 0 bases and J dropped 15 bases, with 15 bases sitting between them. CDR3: CASSQDLTSRGFF. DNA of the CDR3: TGTGCCAGCAGCCAAGATTTGACGTCCCGAGGGTTCTTC.

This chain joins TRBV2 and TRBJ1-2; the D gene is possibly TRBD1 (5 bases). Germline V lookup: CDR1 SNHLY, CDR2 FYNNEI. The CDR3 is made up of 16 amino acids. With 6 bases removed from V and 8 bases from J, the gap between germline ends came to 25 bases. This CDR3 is CASSLSRGGGEDGYTF. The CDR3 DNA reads TGTGCCAGCAGCCTTTCGCGCGGCGGGGGAGAGGACGGCTACACCTTC.

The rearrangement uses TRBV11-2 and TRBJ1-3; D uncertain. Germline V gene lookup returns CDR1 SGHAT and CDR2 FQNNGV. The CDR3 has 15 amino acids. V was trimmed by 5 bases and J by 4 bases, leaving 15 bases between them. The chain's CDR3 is CASSRSSVAGNTIYF. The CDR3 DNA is TGTGCCAGCAGCCGATCGAGCGTCGCGGGAAACACCATATATTTT.

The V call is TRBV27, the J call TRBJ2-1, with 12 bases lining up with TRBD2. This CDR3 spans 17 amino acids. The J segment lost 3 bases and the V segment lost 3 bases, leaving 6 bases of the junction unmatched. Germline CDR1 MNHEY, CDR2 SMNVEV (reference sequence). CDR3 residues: CASSFWTSGDHYNEQFF. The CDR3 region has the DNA TGTGCCAGCAGTTTTTGGACTAGCGGGGATCACTACAATGAGCAGTTCTTC.

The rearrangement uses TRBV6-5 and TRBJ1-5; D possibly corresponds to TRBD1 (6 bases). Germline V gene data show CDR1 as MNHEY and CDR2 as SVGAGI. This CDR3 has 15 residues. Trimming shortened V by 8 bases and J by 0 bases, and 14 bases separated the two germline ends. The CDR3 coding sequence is TGTGCCAGCCGACTCCTACAGGGTAGCAATCAGCCCCAGCATTTT. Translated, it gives CASRLLQGSNQPQHF.

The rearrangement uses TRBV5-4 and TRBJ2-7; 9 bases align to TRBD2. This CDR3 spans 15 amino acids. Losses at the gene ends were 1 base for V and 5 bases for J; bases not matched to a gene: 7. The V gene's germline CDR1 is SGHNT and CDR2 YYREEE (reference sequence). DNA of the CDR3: TGTGCCAGCAGCTTGTGGGCGGGAGGGTTCAACGAGCAGTACTTC. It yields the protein CASSLWAGGFNEQYF.